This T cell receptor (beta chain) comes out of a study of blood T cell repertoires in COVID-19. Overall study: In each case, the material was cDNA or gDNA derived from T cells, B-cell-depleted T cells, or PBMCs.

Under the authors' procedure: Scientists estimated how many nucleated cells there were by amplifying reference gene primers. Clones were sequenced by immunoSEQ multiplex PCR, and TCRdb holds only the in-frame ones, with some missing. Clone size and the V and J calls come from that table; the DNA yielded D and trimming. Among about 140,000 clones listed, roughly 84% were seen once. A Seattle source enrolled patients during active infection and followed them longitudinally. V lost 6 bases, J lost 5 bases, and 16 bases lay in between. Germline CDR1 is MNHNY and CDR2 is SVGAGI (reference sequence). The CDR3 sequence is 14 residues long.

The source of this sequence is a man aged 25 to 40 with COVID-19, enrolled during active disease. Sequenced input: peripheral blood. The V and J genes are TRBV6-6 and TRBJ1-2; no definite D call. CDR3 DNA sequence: TGTGCCAGCAGGCCGGATGGGTCGCGGTATGGCTACACCTTC. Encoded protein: CASRPDGSRYGYTF.